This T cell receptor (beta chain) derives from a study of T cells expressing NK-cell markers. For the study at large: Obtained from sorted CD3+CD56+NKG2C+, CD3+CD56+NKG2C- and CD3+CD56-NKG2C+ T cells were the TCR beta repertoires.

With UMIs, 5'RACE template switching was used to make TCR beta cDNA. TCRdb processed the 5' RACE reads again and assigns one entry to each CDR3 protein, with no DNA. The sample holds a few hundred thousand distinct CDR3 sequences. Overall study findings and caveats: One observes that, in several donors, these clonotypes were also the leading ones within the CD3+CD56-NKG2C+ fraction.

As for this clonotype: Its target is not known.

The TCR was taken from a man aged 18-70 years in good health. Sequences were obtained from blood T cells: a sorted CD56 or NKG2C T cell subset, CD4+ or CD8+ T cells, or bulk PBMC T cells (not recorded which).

CDR3 amino acids: CSARGLDTVVYEQYF. The chain combines TRBV20-1 with TRBJ2-7; TCRdb reports TRBD1, a call that lacks DNA to check it against. From germline, CDR1 is DFQATT and CDR2 SNEGSKA (reference sequence). This CDR3 is 15 amino acids long.